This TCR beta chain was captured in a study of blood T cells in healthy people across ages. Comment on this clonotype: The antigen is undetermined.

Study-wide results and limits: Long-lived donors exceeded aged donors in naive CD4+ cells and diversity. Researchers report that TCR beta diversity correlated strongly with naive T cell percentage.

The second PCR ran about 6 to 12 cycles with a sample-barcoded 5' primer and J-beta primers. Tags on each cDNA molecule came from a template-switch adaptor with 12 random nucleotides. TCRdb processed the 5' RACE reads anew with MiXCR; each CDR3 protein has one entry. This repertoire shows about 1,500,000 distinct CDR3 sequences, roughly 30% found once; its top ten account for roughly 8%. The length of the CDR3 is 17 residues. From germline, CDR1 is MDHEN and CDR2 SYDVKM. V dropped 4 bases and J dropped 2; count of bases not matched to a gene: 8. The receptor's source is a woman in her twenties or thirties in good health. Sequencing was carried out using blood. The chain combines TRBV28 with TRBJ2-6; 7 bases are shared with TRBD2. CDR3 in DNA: TGTGCCAGCAGTTCTCGAGCGGGGAAGACTGGGGCCAACGTCCTGACTTTC. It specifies CASSSRAGKTGANVLTF.